This entry lists 20 T cell receptor beta chains sequenced from one sample in a study of cytomegalovirus exposure and HLA in healthy donors. Amplification used 60 Vbeta primers and 13 Jbeta primers. Assay used: immunoSEQ multiplex PCR; TCRdb lists only in-frame clones, some missing. The sample has some 85,000 clones, 78% seen once; the top ten hold 5.5% to 7%. Specimen: PBMCs. These receptors were obtained from a man aged 18 to 29 in good health and CMV-seropositive.

This chain uses TRBV14 with TRBJ1-1, with 7 bases fitting TRBD1. The CDR3 is made up of 13 amino acids. In germline, CDR1 is SGHDN, CDR2 FVKESK. The junction had 0 bases not matched to a gene; V was cut back by 4 bases and J by 1 base. The CDR3 here is CASSRTGNTEAFF. The CDR3 DNA reads TGTGCCAGCAGCCGGACAGGGAACACTGAAGCTTTCTTT.

The chain is built from TRBV6-1 and TRBJ2-5; possible D gene TRBD1, 6 bases. The CDR3 length is 14 residues. Trimming cost V 1 base and J 7 bases, with 13 bases left between them. In germline, CDR1 is MNHNS, CDR2 SASEGT. The CDR3 loop is CASSEGTVRGTQYF. CDR3 sequence (DNA): TGTGCCAGCAGTGAAGGGACAGTACGAGGGACCCAGTACTTC.

This clone was found a few times. This chain links TRBV13 with TRBJ2-1; D is uncertain. CDR3 size: 13 residues. The germline V and J ends were trimmed by 3 bases and 2 bases, with 5 bases remaining between them. CDR1 is PRHDT and CDR2 is FYEKMQ in the germline V gene (reference sequence). This chain's CDR3 is CASSFSTYNEQFF. CDR3 nucleotide sequence: TGTGCCAGCAGCTTCTCTACCTACAATGAGCAGTTCTTC.

The V gene is TRBV18, the J gene TRBJ1-2, with TRBD1 as a possible D gene (6 bases). CDR3 length: 17 amino acids. The germline V gene encodes CDR1 KGHSH and CDR2 LQKENI. V was pared by 2 bases and J by 4 bases, with 20 bases between. CDR3 sequence: CASSPIGQKKTFYGYTF. The CDR3 DNA is TGTGCCAGCTCACCAATAGGACAGAAGAAAACATTCTATGGCTACACCTTC.

V usage is TRBV19 and J usage is TRBJ1-1, with D uncertain. The length of the CDR3 is 14 residues. Germline V gene sequence: CDR1 LNHDA, CDR2 SQIVND (reference sequence). Trimming removed 5 bases at V and 0 bases at J, with 10 bases between. CDR3 nucleotides: TGTGCCAGTAGTTCTCAGGTACTGAACACTGAAGCTTTCTTT. Residues: CASSSQVLNTEAFF.

The table lists this clone with a count of one. The chain recombines TRBV6-5 with TRBJ2-5; 12 bases match TRBD2. The length of the CDR3 is 14 residues. V shed 6 bases, J shed 5 bases, and the junction held 4 bases outside the gene matches. Germline V lookup: CDR1 MNHEY, CDR2 SVGAGI. The CDR3 region has the DNA TGTGCCAGCAGCCCTACTAGCGGGGGGGAGACCCAGTACTTC. This encodes CASSPTSGGETQYF.

V and J are TRBV6-1 and TRBJ2-3; possible D gene TRBD1, 5 bases. Trimming stripped 2 bases from V and 6 bases from J, with 6 bases between. This CDR3 is 12 amino acids long. Per germline, CDR1 MNHNS and CDR2 SASEGT. For the CDR3, the DNA is TGTGCCAGCAGTGAAAGGGGTGATACGCAGTATTTT. It encodes CASSERGDTQYF.

The chain uses TRBV28 and TRBJ1-1, with D tentatively TRBD1 (5 bases). The CDR3 has 16 amino acids. Germline V gene lookup returns CDR1 MDHEN and CDR2 SYDVKM. V was clipped by 6 bases and J by 0 bases, with 17 bases between them. The CDR3 nucleotides are TGTGCCAGCAGATTCCTCGGGGGGGTTTTGAACACTGAAGCTTTCTTT. It codes for CASRFLGGVLNTEAFF.

The rearrangement joins TRBV5-1 to TRBJ2-4; 7 nucleotides line up with TRBD1. The CDR3 runs to 14 residues. V was clipped by 2 bases and J by 5 bases; unmatched bases: 4. In germline, CDR1 is SGHRS, CDR2 YFSETQ. CDR3 bases: TGCGCCAGCAGCTTTCGACAGGGCGAAAACATTCAGTACTTC. Translating it yields CASSFRQGENIQYF.

CDR3 protein: CASSDRGGYEQYF. The DNA for the CDR3 is TGTGCCAGCAGCGACAGGGGTGGGTACGAGCAGTACTTC. The rearrangement joins TRBV7-6 to TRBJ2-7; 8 positions agree with TRBD1. The germline gives CDR1 SGHVS, CDR2 FNYEAQ. The CDR3 length is 13 residues. Unmatched junction bases numbered 4, after V lost 5 bases and J lost 4 bases.

V is TRBV4-2 and J is TRBJ1-2; D gene ambiguous. Trimming cost V 10 bases and J 8 bases, with 20 bases left between them. Per germline, CDR1 LGHNA and CDR2 YNFKEQ. This CDR3 comprises 13 residues. CDR3 loop: CAIFRPIVGGYTF. The CDR3 region has the DNA TGTGCCATCTTCCGACCGATTGTGGGCGGCTACACCTTC.

CDR3 residues: CASSEAGGRKETQYF. The CDR3 DNA reads TGTGCCAGCAGTGAAGCGGGAGGGAGGAAAGAGACCCAGTACTTC. This chain links TRBV28 with TRBJ2-5, with 10 positions matching TRBD2. The CDR3 has 15 amino acids. Germline loops: CDR1 MDHEN, CDR2 SYDVKM. The V gene end was trimmed by 5 bases and the J gene end by 3 bases; junction bases not matched to a gene: 6.

The V gene is TRBV6-1, the J gene TRBJ2-7; the D gene is possibly TRBD1 (6 bases). The CDR3 contains 12 residues. V lost 8 bases, J lost 4 bases, and 12 bases lay in between. The germline CDR1 and CDR2 sequences are MNHNS and SASEGT. CDR3 loop: CASSGQLYEQYF. The CDR3 region has the DNA TGTGCCAGCTCCGGACAGCTGTACGAGCAGTACTTC.

The chain has TRBV6-5 and TRBJ2-1, with TRBD1 matching over 12 bases. Germline V lookup: CDR1 MNHEY, CDR2 SVGAGI. The ends lost 5 bases at V and 9 bases at J; junction bases unmatched: 5. The CDR3 is 14 amino acids. The DNA for the CDR3 is TGTGCCAGCAGTGGGACAGGGGGCTATGGTGAGCAGTTCTTC. Translating it yields CASSGTGGYGEQFF.

In DNA form, the CDR3 reads TGTGCCAGCAGCCGGGGGTATAATGAAAAACTGTTTTTT. It yields the protein CASSRGYNEKLFF. V is TRBV11-2 and J is TRBJ1-4; maybe TRBD1 (5 bases). Trimming cost V 5 bases and J 4 bases, with 8 bases left between them. Germline V gives CDR1 SGHAT, CDR2 FQNNGV. CDR3 length: 13 residues.

This chain's CDR3 is CASNPTGGPPFTQYF. The CDR3, as DNA: TGTGCCAGCAATCCGACTGGAGGCCCCCCCTTCACGCAGTATTTT. This chain joins TRBV6-5 and TRBJ2-3, with a tentative D call TRBD2 (5 bases). The CDR3 spans 15 residues. Trimming stripped 7 bases from V and 9 bases from J, with 23 bases between. Germline CDR1 reads MNHEY; CDR2 reads SVGAGI.

The chain links TRBV2 to TRBJ2-4; no clear D. V gave up 7 bases and J gave up 7 bases, with 14 bases separating them. Germline CDR1 and CDR2: SNHLY and FYNNEI. This CDR3 region has 13 residues. The CDR3 reads CASKPPEANIQYF. In DNA, the CDR3 is TGTGCCAGCAAGCCCCCCGAGGCCAACATTCAGTACTTC.

This clone has a handful of counts. The chain combines TRBV29-1 with TRBJ1-1; TRBD1 matches at 10 bases. The CDR3 is 13 residues long. Germline V gene lookup returns CDR1 SQVTM and CDR2 ANQGSEA. Trimming at V came to 7 bases and at J to 3 bases, leaving 5 bases not matched to a gene. The CDR3 here is CSGGDRGYTEAFF. The CDR3, as DNA: TGCAGCGGCGGGGACAGGGGATACACTGAAGCTTTCTTT.

The V gene is TRBV28, the J gene TRBJ1-4; 7 positions match TRBD1. V lost 5 bases and J lost 7; bases outside the gene matches: 10. Germline V gene data show CDR1 as MDHEN and CDR2 as SYDVKM. This CDR3 comprises 15 residues. The CDR3 nucleotides are TGTGCCAGCAGTCGGGCAACAGGGGATGGTGAAAAACTGTTTTTT. It yields the protein CASSRATGDGEKLFF.

The chain joins TRBV6-5 to TRBJ1-5; D is possibly TRBD1 (5 bases). V was cut by 2 bases and J by 7 bases, with 12 bases left in between. Germline V gene lookup returns CDR1 MNHEY and CDR2 SVGAGI. The CDR3 runs 14 residues. CDR3 sequence (DNA): TGTGCCAGCAGTTACGCCGGGGGGGAACAGCCCCAGCATTTT. Its translation: CASSYAGGEQPQHF.